This entry features one TCR beta chain sequence. Its antigen is unidentified. Investigators isolated RNA and reverse transcribed it into cDNA to act as the sequencing template. Sequenced by immunoSEQ multiplex PCR; TCRdb stores in-frame clones only, minus some. The table records fewer than 200,000 clones, 50% to 75% of them present only once. These data belong to a study of CD8+ T cells in alopecia areata. Whole-study results and caveats: Clonality exceeded that of normal scalp in lesional scalp, most notably in alopecia totalis/universalis.

Treatment indicated: oral pan-JAK inhibitor, 5-10 mg twice daily. Trimming left V 3 bases short and J 4 bases short, with 6 bases between. Germline V gene data show CDR1 as ENHRY and CDR2 as SYGVKD. The CDR3 spans 12 residues. The chain links TRBV10-3 to TRBJ1-2, with D unresolved. The receptor comes from a human donor with alopecia areata. The sample here was CD4+ T cells sorted from blood, taken at week 56, from a patient treated with tofacitinib. CDR3 nucleotide sequence: TGTGCCATCAGTGACAGCCTCTATGGCTACACCTTC. This sequence encodes CAISDSLYGYTF.